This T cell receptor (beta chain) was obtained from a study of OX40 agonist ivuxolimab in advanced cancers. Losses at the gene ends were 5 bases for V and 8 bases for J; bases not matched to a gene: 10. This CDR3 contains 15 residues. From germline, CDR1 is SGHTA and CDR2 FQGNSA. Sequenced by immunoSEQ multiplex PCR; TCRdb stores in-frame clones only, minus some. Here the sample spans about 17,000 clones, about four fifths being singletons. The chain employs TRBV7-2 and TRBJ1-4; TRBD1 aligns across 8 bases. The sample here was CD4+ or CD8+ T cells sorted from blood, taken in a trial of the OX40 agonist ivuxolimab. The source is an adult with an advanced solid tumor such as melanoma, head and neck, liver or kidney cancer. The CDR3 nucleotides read TGTGCCAGCAGCCCCGCCCCAGGGGGCTGGGAAAAACTGTTTTTT. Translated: CASSPAPGGWEKLFF.